These T cell receptor beta chains were read from a single sample in a study of cytomegalovirus exposure and HLA in healthy donors. The assay was immunoSEQ multiplex PCR, and TCRdb's table has in-frame clones only and misses some. The sample has fewer than 200,000 clones; approximately 81% are singletons. The specimen sequenced was PBMCs. These receptors were collected from a woman younger than 30 in good health and CMV-seronegative. Both conserved end residues are part of each CDR3. The order of the fields is clone size, D gene, CDR3 length, V gene, J gene, CDR3 protein, CDR3 DNA. A D gene is named only where the DNA matches it firmly. Clone size appears in some rows only: once, few, many, or a class for an expanded clone.

.	TRBD1	13	TRBV23-1	TRBJ2-3	CASRQGARDTQYF	TGCGCCAGCCGACAGGGTGCGAGGGATACGCAGTATTTT
.	TRBD2	18	TRBV15	TRBJ2-3	CATSRETTSGRGTDTQYF	TGTGCCACCAGCAGAGAGACGACTAGCGGGAGGGGGACAGATACGCAGTATTTT
.	.	14	TRBV19	TRBJ2-4	CASSNTGFGDIQYF	TGTGCCAGTAGTAATACAGGGTTCGGGGACATTCAGTACTTC
.	TRBD2	22	TRBV7-8	TRBJ2-2	CASSLLGLDSFSGRYDTGELFF	TGTGCCAGCAGCTTATTAGGGTTGGACTCATTTAGCGGGAGGTACGACACCGGGGAGCTGTTTTTT
once	TRBD2	15	TRBV7-2	TRBJ2-7	CASSFRLAGKDEQYF	TGTGCCAGCAGCTTCCGACTAGCGGGAAAGGACGAGCAGTACTTC
.	.	14	TRBV7-7	TRBJ2-2	CASSLMSGSGELFF	TGTGCCAGCAGCTTAATGTCAGGCTCCGGGGAGCTGTTTTTT
.	.	20	TRBV21-1	TRBJ2-6	CASSQNRGDRQLFGANVLTF	TGTGCCAGCAGCCAGAACAGGGGGGACAGACAGCTGTTTGGGGCCAACGTCCTGACTTTC
.	TRBD2	15	TRBV18	TRBJ2-7	CASSPGTSGTYEQYF	TGTGCCAGCTCACCAGGGACTAGCGGGACCTACGAGCAGTACTTC
once	TRBD2	15	TRBV9	TRBJ2-3	CASSASGRDSDTQYF	TGTGCCAGCAGCGCTAGCGGGAGGGACTCAGATACGCAGTATTTT
.	.	14	TRBV29-1	TRBJ1-2	CSVEDQQDLYGYTF	TGCAGCGTTGAAGATCAACAGGATCTCTATGGCTACACCTTC
once	.	13	TRBV10-3	TRBJ2-1	CAIRDIGGDEQFF	TGTGCCATCAGAGACATAGGGGGTGATGAGCAGTTCTTC